This entry lists 16 T cell receptor beta chains sequenced from one sample in a study of blood T cell repertoires in COVID-19. Method: immunoSEQ multiplex PCR; TCRdb's copy keeps in-frame clones and lacks some. The sample consists of roughly 55,000 clones, around 86% of them appearing once. Material for sequencing was peripheral blood. The receptors were sampled from a man aged 45 to 65 with active COVID-19.

This clone was counted a few times. J is TRBJ1-3 and V is TRBV7-9, with 11 positions matching TRBD1. This CDR3 contains 13 residues. Trimming cost V 5 bases and J 9 bases; bases outside gene matches: 3. Germline loops: CDR1 SEHNR, CDR2 FQNEAQ (reference sequence). CDR3 loop: CASSPGQGATIYF. The CDR3 DNA reads TGTGCCAGCAGCCCAGGACAGGGGGCCACCATATATTTT.

This clone appeared once. This sequence joins TRBV6-2 or TRBV6-3 and TRBJ2-7; TRBD2 matches 10 bases. The CDR3 is 15 amino acids. CDR1 is MNHEY, CDR2 SVGEGT, per germline. V dropped 5 bases and J dropped 3; count of bases not matched to a gene: 7. The CDR3 bases are TGTGCCAGCAGTAACCCTAGCGGGGGCCACTACGAGCAGTACTTC. It is translated as CASSNPSGGHYEQYF.

J is TRBJ1-2 and V is TRBV7-2; D perhaps matches TRBD1 (5 bases). Germline values: CDR1 SGHTA, CDR2 FQGNSA. Trimming removed 0 bases at V and 6 bases at J, with 14 bases between. This CDR3 is built from 15 residues. The CDR3 coding sequence is TGTGCCAGCAGCTTAGCCCTGGGGACTGGAGATGGCTACACCTTC. Encoded protein: CASSLALGTGDGYTF.

The chain uses TRBV2 and TRBJ2-1; D might be TRBD1 (6 bases). From germline, CDR1 is SNHLY and CDR2 FYNNEI. V lost 8 bases to trimming and J lost 3 bases, with 14 bases between them. CDR3 length equals 14 residues. CDR3 in DNA: TGTGCCAGCCTCCGGGACACCTTCTACAATGAGCAGTTCTTC. It translates to CASLRDTFYNEQFF.

The chain is built from TRBV30 and TRBJ2-3, with 9 bases aligning to TRBD2. After removal of 0 bases from V and 2 bases from J, the junction contained 6 bases not matched to a gene. The length of the CDR3 is 16 residues. CDR1 and CDR2 from the germline V gene are GTSNPN and SVGIG (reference sequence). CDR3: CAWSVVLAGLTDTQYF. The CDR3 DNA sequence: TGTGCCTGGAGTGTAGTGCTAGCGGGGCTCACAGATACGCAGTATTTT.

This clone was recorded a few times. The chain uses TRBV4-3 and TRBJ2-7, with 7 positions matching TRBD2. Germline CDR1 and CDR2: LGHNA and YSLEER. V lost 0 bases to trimming and J lost 6 bases; unmatched junction nucleotides: 11. CDR3 length: 16 residues. CDR3 sequence: CASSQDSRAGPGEQYF. The CDR3 DNA reads as TGCGCCAGCAGCCAAGATAGTCGAGCGGGGCCGGGCGAGCAGTACTTC.

This clone appeared once. The chain joins TRBV3-1 (or the pseudogene TRBV3-2) to TRBJ1-1, with 8 bases fitting TRBD1. CDR1 is LGHDT, CDR2 YNNKEL, per germline (reference sequence). The CDR3 is made up of 15 amino acids. J was trimmed by 11 bases and V by 5 bases; bases with no gene match: 16. CDR3 bases: TGTGCCAGCAGCAAGGCCGGGCAGGGGGCAATGTGGGCTTTCTTT. It translates to CASSKAGQGAMWAFF.

This clone was observed a few times. The chain recombines TRBV7-9 with TRBJ1-2; D is undetermined. The V gene's germline CDR1 is SEHNR and CDR2 FQNEAQ (reference sequence). The CDR3 totals 12 residues. V was pared by 5 bases and J by 5 bases, with 9 bases between. CDR3 amino acids: CASSPGKYGYTF. The CDR3 nucleotides read TGTGCCAGCAGCCCGGGAAAGTATGGCTACACCTTC. Full variable domain (rest looked up from reference TRBV7-9 and TRBJ1-2): DTGVSQNPRHKITKRGQNVTFRCDPISEHNRLYWYRQTLGQGPEFLTYFQNEAQLEKSRLLSDRFSAERPKGSFSTLEIQRTEQGDSAMYLCASSPGKYGYTFGSGTRLTVV.

This clone has a single count. This chain connects TRBV4-1 to TRBJ2-3, with TRBD2 matching 10 bases. Trimming removed 3 bases from V and 2 bases from J; junction bases left unmatched: 5. CDR3 length: 16 residues. The germline V gene has CDR1 MGHRA and CDR2 YSYEKL. CDR3 coding DNA: TGCGCCAGCAGCCAGGTAGCGGGAGGCCCCACAGATACGCAGTATTTT. Its protein product is CASSQVAGGPTDTQYF.

The V call is TRBV25-1, the J call TRBJ2-7, with 7 bases lining up with TRBD2. Germline V gene lookup returns CDR1 MGHDK and CDR2 SYGVNS. The CDR3 is made up of 15 amino acids. The ends lost 5 bases at V and 3 bases at J; junction bases unmatched: 10. This chain's CDR3 is CASSPLGLPVYEQYF. The CDR3 nucleotides read TGTGCCAGCAGTCCCCTGGGACTACCGGTCTACGAGCAGTACTTC.

The chain employs TRBV5-1 and TRBJ2-7; the D is unclear. Germline values: CDR1 SGHRS, CDR2 YFSETQ. The V and J ends lost 7 bases and 3 bases respectively, with 11 bases between them. CDR3 length equals 12 residues. In DNA form, the CDR3 reads TGCGCCAGCGTTCTCAGAGGCTACGAGCAGTACTTC. It is translated as CASVLRGYEQYF.

This chain connects TRBV2 to TRBJ1-5; D ambiguous. Trimming removed 7 bases at V and 8 bases at J, with 21 bases between. The CDR3 has 15 residues. Germline lookup yields CDR1 SNHLY and CDR2 FYNNEI. The CDR3 sequence: CASTPTGSPAEPQHF. DNA of the CDR3: TGTGCCAGCACCCCAACGGGGTCACCCGCTGAGCCCCAGCATTTT.

The chain is built from TRBV4-1 and TRBJ2-7; weak D call: TRBD2 (5 bases). V was pared by 4 bases and J by 4 bases, with 11 bases between. The germline CDR1 and CDR2 sequences are MGHRA and YSYEKL. The CDR3 runs 13 residues. As DNA, the CDR3 is TGCGCCAGCAGCCTCCCCCGGGGTTACGAGCAGTACTTC. It specifies CASSLPRGYEQYF.

V is TRBV14 and J is TRBJ1-4, with D uncertain. CDR1 is SGHDN, CDR2 FVKESK, per germline. Trimming took 0 bases from V and 4 from J, leaving 12 bases between them. CDR3 length: 16 amino acids. CDR3 sequence: CASSQDRGQHNEKLFF. CDR3 coding DNA: TGTGCCAGCAGCCAAGATCGTGGGCAGCATAATGAAAAACTGTTTTTT.

The rearrangement links TRBV9 to TRBJ1-2; D remains ambiguous. Trimming left V 0 bases short and J 8 bases short, with 17 bases between. Germline CDR1 and CDR2: SGDLS and YYNGEE. The CDR3 has 15 amino acids. Here the CDR3 reads CASSVAPGQTGGYTF. CDR3 nucleotides: TGTGCCAGCAGCGTAGCCCCCGGGCAAACGGGAGGCTACACCTTC.

The sample holds one count of this clone. J is TRBJ2-3 and V is TRBV10-2; TRBD2 matches at 10 bases. CDR1 is WSHSY, CDR2 SAAADI, per germline. The CDR3 has 19 amino acids. After removal of 4 bases from V and 1 base from J, the junction contained 14 bases not matched to a gene. The CDR3 nucleotides are TGCGCCAGCAGTGCTCCGGGACTAGCGCCCTGGTCCGGCACAGATACGCAGTATTTT. Translation gives CASSAPGLAPWSGTDTQYF.